This T cell receptor beta chain comes out of a study of vaccination and CD4 T cells after COVID-19. Cultured CD4+ T-cell DNA underwent Oncomine TCR Beta short-read sequencing. TCRdb re-called the PCR reads through MiXCR, storing one row per CDR3 protein. Of a few thousand distinct CDR3 sequences in the sample, less than 50% were seen once. Germline-derived CDR1 and CDR2 are MNHNS and SASEGT. V shed 4 bases and J shed 4 bases, with 13 bases lying between them. This CDR3 has 14 residues. Turning to this clonotype: Its matching antigen is unknown.

Noted treatment: approximately 9-day PBMC culture with coronavirus spike peptide pools or control peptides (ViraFEST assay). The sample was CD4+ T cells from blood, cultured in vitro. The V gene is TRBV6-1, the J gene TRBJ2-5; a weak D match, TRBD2 (5 bases). The origin of this receptor is a human donor who had recovered from COVID-19. CDR3 coding DNA: TGTGCCAGCAGTGGACAACTAGTGCCAGAGACCCAGTACTTC. Protein product: CASSGQLVPETQYF.